The next 26 T cell receptor beta chains were all read from a single sample in a study of blood T cell repertoires in COVID-19. Assay used: immunoSEQ multiplex PCR; TCRdb lists only in-frame clones, some missing. The top ten hold 10% to 15% of the sample, which has around 97,000 clones, 84% seen once. The source material was peripheral blood. All receptors derive from a human donor in a cohort sampled during active or convalescent COVID-19.

V gene TRBV19 combines with J gene TRBJ1-1; 9 bases match TRBD1. Germline V lookup: CDR1 LNHDA, CDR2 SQIVND (reference sequence). This CDR3 region has 15 residues. V dropped 6 bases and J dropped 3; count of bases not matched to a gene: 8. In DNA form, the CDR3 reads TGTGCCAGTAGCACCGGGACAGGGTGGGACACTGAAGCTTTCTTT. Its protein is CASSTGTGWDTEAFF.

This chain joins TRBV5-4 and TRBJ1-1, with D tentatively TRBD1 (5 bases). The V and J ends lost 2 bases and 1 base respectively, with 12 bases between them. Germline V lookup: CDR1 SGHNT, CDR2 YYREEE (reference sequence). This CDR3 is built from 15 residues. The CDR3 region is CASSLKSRGNTEAFF. In DNA form, the CDR3 reads TGTGCCAGCAGCTTAAAAAGTAGGGGGAACACTGAAGCTTTCTTT.

This rearrangement joins TRBV9 to TRBJ1-1; unclear D gene. V dropped 5 bases and J dropped 3 bases, with 8 bases sitting between them. The germline CDR1 and CDR2 sequences are SGDLS and YYNGEE. This CDR3 contains 12 residues. CDR3 protein: CASSELDTEAFF. DNA of the CDR3: TGTGCCAGCAGTGAGTTGGACACTGAAGCTTTCTTT.

The chain links TRBV4-2 to TRBJ1-4; 8 bases align to TRBD1. V trimming: 5 bases; J trimming: 7 bases; junction bases outside the gene matches: 9. CDR3 length: 15 residues. Germline V CDR1 and CDR2: LGHNA, YNFKEQ. The DNA for the CDR3 is TGTGCCAGCAGCGTTGACAGGGGTTTTGTTGAAAAACTGTTTTTT. Its translation: CASSVDRGFVEKLFF.

V usage is TRBV7-2 and J usage is TRBJ2-5, with a weak D call TRBD2 (5 bases). This CDR3 region has 13 residues. Trimming left V 5 bases short and J 3 bases short, with 10 bases between. CDR1 is SGHTA and CDR2 is FQGNSA in the germline V gene. The CDR3 coding sequence is TGTGCCAGCAGCCCAAGCGGCGAAGAGACCCAGTACTTC. This codes for CASSPSGEETQYF.

The chain joins TRBV30 to TRBJ2-3; D gene ambiguous. Trimming left V 5 bases short and J 2 bases short, with 14 bases between. The CDR3 is 14 amino acids. The germline V gene encodes CDR1 GTSNPN and CDR2 SVGIG (reference sequence). The CDR3 DNA reads as TGTGCCTGGGACCGCGGCCTTTACACAGATACGCAGTATTTT. This gives the protein CAWDRGLYTDTQYF.

The chain recombines TRBV11-1 with TRBJ1-1, with 9 positions matching TRBD1. Looked up from germline, CDR1 is SGHAT and CDR2 is FQDESV (reference sequence). This CDR3 spans 13 amino acids. Trimming at V came to 2 bases and at J to 10 bases, leaving 5 bases not matched to a gene. Here the CDR3 DNA reads TGTGCCAGCAGCTTATCAGGGACAGGGAGAGCTTTCTTT. Its translation: CASSLSGTGRAFF.

The chain is built from TRBV29-1 and TRBJ2-6; D is ambiguous. This CDR3 region has 13 residues. Germline V gives CDR1 SQVTM, CDR2 ANQGSEA. V lost 4 bases and J 4 bases, leaving 8 bases between the germline ends. Here the CDR3 reads CSVVSRGANVLTF. The CDR3 DNA reads TGCAGCGTTGTCTCTAGGGGGGCCAACGTCCTGACTTTC. Combining the CDR3 with reference TRBV29-1 and TRBJ2-6 gives the whole variable domain SAVISQKPSRDICQRGTSLTIQCQVDSQVTMMFWYRQQPGQSLTLIATANQGSEATYESGFVIDKFPISRPNLTFSTLTVSNMSPEDSSIYLCSVVSRGANVLTFGAGSRLTVL.

The chain employs TRBV11-3 and TRBJ1-2, with a possible D match to TRBD1 (5 bases). The CDR3 length is 13 residues. Looked up from germline, CDR1 is SGHNT and CDR2 is YENEEA. The V end lost 5 bases, the J end lost 2 bases, and 9 bases lay between the germline ends. As DNA, the CDR3 is TGTGCCAGCAGCCCCGGGGGGAACTATGGCTACACCTTC. This encodes CASSPGGNYGYTF.

The chain is built from TRBV6-2 or TRBV6-3 and TRBJ1-4; D not certain. The germline gives CDR1 MNHEY, CDR2 SVGEGT. The CDR3 sequence is 15 residues long. V shed 2 bases and J shed 0 bases, with 7 bases lying between them. The CDR3 sequence: CASSYGQATNEKLFF. CDR3 coding DNA: TGTGCCAGCAGTTACGGGCAGGCAACTAATGAAAAACTGTTTTTT.

The chain couples TRBV27 to TRBJ2-2, with a possible D match to TRBD1 (6 bases). CDR3 length: 17 amino acids. The V gene lost 4 bases and the J gene lost 0 bases, with 15 bases spanning the gap. CDR1 and CDR2 (germline): MNHEY, SMNVEV (reference sequence). The CDR3 bases are TGTGCCAGCAGTTATAGGGGGACACCTCCGAACACCGGGGAGCTGTTTTTT. This sequence encodes CASSYRGTPPNTGELFF.

The chain's CDR3 is CASSPYLTGTTEAFF. The CDR3, as DNA: TGTGCCAGCAGCCCCTATCTCACAGGGACCACTGAAGCTTTCTTT. This chain links TRBV7-2 with TRBJ1-1, with TRBD1 as a possible D gene (6 bases). Germline V gene data show CDR1 as SGHTA and CDR2 as FQGNSA. The CDR3 runs to 15 residues. Trimming left V 5 bases short and J 4 bases short, with 17 bases between.

This clone was seen more than once but under ten times. The chain combines TRBV4-3 with TRBJ1-2; perhaps TRBD1 as D (6 bases). The CDR3 spans 15 residues. Germline CDR1 and CDR2: LGHNA and YSLEER. Between the trimmed V and J ends, which lost 1 base and 4 bases, there was a span of 13 bases. Written as DNA, the CDR3 is TGCGCCAGCAGCCAAGGAAACCAGGGGTTCTATGGCTACACCTTC. Translation: CASSQGNQGFYGYTF.

CDR3 sequence: CASSSMTATNEKLFF. In DNA, the CDR3 is TGCGCCAGCAGCTCGATGACAGCAACTAATGAAAAACTGTTTTTT. The chain uses TRBV5-1 and TRBJ1-4, with D perhaps matching TRBD1 (5 bases). The CDR3 has 15 residues. V was trimmed by 3 bases and J by 0 bases, leaving 9 bases between them. Germline CDR1 SGHRS, CDR2 YFSETQ.

The chain uses TRBV6-5 and TRBJ1-5; 7 bases agree with TRBD1. V lost 6 bases and J lost 8; bases outside the gene matches: 7. This CDR3 comprises 13 residues. CDR1 is MNHEY and CDR2 is SVGAGI in the germline V gene. CDR3 sequence: CASSNRGVEPQHF. CDR3 in DNA: TGTGCCAGCAGCAACAGGGGAGTAGAGCCCCAGCATTTT.

The chain employs TRBV10-3 and TRBJ1-2, with 9 bases that match TRBD1. The J segment lost 2 bases and the V segment lost 10 bases, leaving 8 bases of the junction unmatched. The CDR3 is 14 residues long. The germline gives CDR1 ENHRY, CDR2 SYGVKD. The CDR3 coding sequence is TGTGCCACCAAAGGGACAGGGATCAACTATGGCTACACCTTC. It specifies CATKGTGINYGYTF.

The gene calls are TRBV5-1 and TRBJ2-3; 9 bases fit TRBD1. This CDR3 has 17 residues. Germline V gene data show CDR1 as SGHRS and CDR2 as YFSETQ. The junction had 8 bases not matched to a gene; V was cut back by 0 bases and J by 3 bases. The CDR3 protein is CASSLVATGGLTDTQYF. DNA for the CDR3: TGCGCCAGCAGCTTGGTGGCGACAGGGGGGTTGACAGATACGCAGTATTTT.

The table lists this clone with a count of one. The chain uses TRBV27 and TRBJ2-1; D is unclear. The germline CDR1 and CDR2 sequences are MNHEY and SMNVEV (reference sequence). This CDR3 spans 14 amino acids. Trimming removed 1 base from V and 9 bases from J, with 13 bases in between. CDR3 nucleotides: TGTGCCAGCAGTTTATTCCCAGGCCACTCTGAGCAGTTCTTC. Translating gives CASSLFPGHSEQFF.

The rearrangement links TRBV5-8 to TRBJ1-5; D gene unclear. CDR3 length: 13 residues. The V gene's germline CDR1 is SGHTS and CDR2 YDEGEE. V lost 2 bases and J lost 7, with 10 bases in between. The CDR3 loop reads CASSLSPGQPQHF. The CDR3 DNA reads as TGTGCCAGCAGCTTAAGCCCCGGGCAGCCCCAGCATTTT.

This chain joins TRBV5-8 and TRBJ2-5; 10 nucleotides match TRBD2. Germline-derived CDR1 and CDR2 are SGHTS and YDEGEE. J lost 0 bases, V lost 2 bases, and 7 bases had no gene match. This CDR3 contains 17 residues. CDR3 sequence reads: CASSFRSGLAYQETQYF. The CDR3 coding sequence is TGTGCCAGCAGCTTTCGATCGGGACTAGCGTACCAAGAGACCCAGTACTTC.

The chain is built from TRBV3-1 (or the pseudogene TRBV3-2) and TRBJ2-1; D not resolved. The germline gives CDR1 LGHDT, CDR2 YNNKEL (reference sequence). V shed 1 base and J shed 0 bases, with 10 bases lying between them. The CDR3 runs 16 residues. CDR3 region: CASSQARKSSYNEQFF. CDR3 nucleotides: TGTGCCAGCAGCCAAGCGCGTAAAAGCTCCTACAATGAGCAGTTCTTC.

This chain uses TRBV19 with TRBJ1-1, with 8 bases matching TRBD1. V was pared by 5 bases and J by 4 bases, with 3 bases of the junction left unmatched. The germline V gene has CDR1 LNHDA and CDR2 SQIVND (reference sequence). CDR3 length: 13 amino acids. CDR3 DNA sequence: TGTGCCAGTAGTTTGACAGGGGCCACTGAAGCTTTCTTT. Translation gives CASSLTGATEAFF. Supplemented by reference TRBV19 and TRBJ1-1, the full variable domain reads DGGITQSPKYLFRKEGQNVTLSCEQNLNHDAMYWYRQDPGQGLRLIYYSQIVNDFQKGDIAEGYSVSREKKESFPLTVTSAQKNPTAFYLCASSLTGATEAFFGQGTRLTVV.

The chain employs TRBV9 and TRBJ2-7; 7 bases align to TRBD1. CDR3 length: 16 residues. Trimming cost V 0 bases and J 3 bases; bases outside gene matches: 9. Germline CDR1 reads SGDLS; CDR2 reads YYNGEE. The CDR3: CASSVGGQAVLYEQYF. The CDR3 DNA is TGTGCCAGCAGCGTAGGCGGACAGGCAGTTCTCTACGAGCAGTACTTC.

The rearrangement joins TRBV29-1 to TRBJ1-5, with D maybe TRBD1 (5 bases). The CDR3 runs 12 residues. The germline gives CDR1 SQVTM, CDR2 ANQGSEA. The V gene lost 5 bases and the J gene lost 7 bases, with 12 bases spanning the gap. The CDR3 DNA reads TGCAGCGTTAGGGGAAGCGGGCAGCCCCAGCATTTT. Translating it yields CSVRGSGQPQHF.

The chain is built from TRBV12-5 and TRBJ2-6; 8 bases match TRBD1. The ends lost 2 bases at V and 4 bases at J; junction bases unmatched: 7. The CDR3 extends over 17 amino acids. Germline V gene data show CDR1 as LGHNT and CDR2 as FRNRAP. CDR3 nucleotides: TGTGCTAGTGGTTTGAACCAGGGGGCGCGGGGGGCCAACGTCCTGACTTTC. Translating it yields CASGLNQGARGANVLTF.

This clone was seen more than once but under ten times. The chain uses TRBV4-1 and TRBJ2-7; 7 nucleotides align to TRBD1. CDR1 MGHRA and CDR2 YSYEKL come from the germline V gene. The CDR3 length is 15 residues. The ends lost 1 base at V and 3 bases at J; junction bases unmatched: 6. For the CDR3, the DNA is TGCGCCAGCAGCCAAGGACAGGGCGTTGGCTACGAGCAGTACTTC. Translation: CASSQGQGVGYEQYF.